The 6 T cell receptor beta chains presented below share a single source sample, sequenced in a study of T cells in women clearing cervical HPV infection. Generated by immunoSEQ multiplex PCR, the TCRdb table keeps only in-frame clones and is missing some. In total, the table holds about 30,000 clones. Sample: blood buffy coat. Receptors originate from a woman between 18 and 70 years old with a cervical HPV16 infection that either progressed to CIN3+ or cleared (not recorded which).

Concerning this clone itself: From the germline J gene comes the end of the CDR3, since the read stops 3 residues before it. The chain recombines TRBV3-1 (or the pseudogene TRBV3-2) with TRBJ2-7, with TRBD2 matching over 11 bases. Looked up from germline, CDR1 is LGHDT and CDR2 is YNNKEL (reference sequence). The CDR3 is 20 amino acids. The trim removed 3 bases at V and 3 bases at J, leaving 19 bases unmatched. The sequenced CDR3 bases are TGTGCCAGCAGCCAGTACATCTCCGGGACTAGCGGATGTTTGCGCTACGAG. Translated: CASSQYISGTSGCLRYE. The entire CDR3 reads CASSQYISGTSGCLRYEQYF.

Turning to this clone: The observed sequence ends 3 residues before the CDR3 terminus, with the missing tail filled in from the germline J gene. This sequence joins TRBV19 and TRBJ1-5; 11 bases map to TRBD1. This CDR3 has 15 residues. The V gene's germline CDR1 is LNHDA and CDR2 SQIVND (reference sequence). The J segment lost 6 bases and the V segment lost 8 bases, leaving 9 bases of the junction unmatched. The CDR3 DNA, read in part, is TGTGCCAGTGCCTACCGGGACAGGGGGGTTCAGCCC. It codes for CASAYRDRGVQP. The complete CDR3 sequence is CASAYRDRGVQPQHF.

On this clone itself: Coverage ceases 3 residues before the CDR3 finishes, and the germline J gene fills in the end. This chain links TRBV7-6 with TRBJ2-6, with D possibly matching TRBD2 (6 bases). V was trimmed by 2 bases and J by 4 bases, leaving 15 bases between them. CDR1 and CDR2 (germline): SGHVS, FNYEAQ. The CDR3 extends over 17 amino acids. The DNA read from the CDR3 is TGTGCCAGCAGCTTACTCCAGGGACTGAGAGGGGCCAACGTC. Translation gives CASSLLQGLRGANV. The complete CDR3 sequence is CASSLLQGLRGANVLTF.

On this clone: The sequence runs out 3 residues before the end of the CDR3; the remainder is reconstructed from the germline J gene. The chain carries TRBV2 and TRBJ1-2; 8 bases line up with TRBD1. Germline V gene sequence: CDR1 SNHLY, CDR2 FYNNEI. The CDR3 is made up of 14 amino acids. The junction had 7 bases not matched to a gene; V was cut back by 6 bases and J by 4 bases. CDR3 residues: CASSGGTGLYGYTF. The CDR3 DNA, read in part, is TGTGCCAGCAGCGGGGGGACAGGCCTCTATGGC.

As for this clone: The read halts 3 residues ahead of the CDR3 end, with the missing end drawn from the germline J gene. The chain carries TRBV30 and TRBJ1-2; D gene uncertain. The V end was cut by 0 bases, the J end by 1 base, with 9 bases between. The germline CDR1 and CDR2 sequences are GTSNPN and SVGIG (reference sequence). There are 14 residues in the CDR3. CDR3 loop: CAWSVQILNYGYTF. The DNA read from the CDR3 is TGTGCCTGGAGTGTACAGATACTTAACTATGGC.

Comment on this clone: The read halts 3 residues ahead of the CDR3 end, with the missing end drawn from the germline J gene. The V and J genes are TRBV5-4 and TRBJ2-1; 7 bases match TRBD1. The germline V gene encodes CDR1 SGHNT and CDR2 YYREEE (reference sequence). The V gene end was trimmed by 0 bases and the J gene end by 4 bases; junction bases not matched to a gene: 4. The CDR3 loop spans 15 amino acids. The CDR3 DNA, read in part, is TGTGCCAGCAGCTTGGGGGGGACAGCATACAATGAG. Its translation is CASSLGGTAYNE. The full CDR3 protein is CASSLGGTAYNEQFF.